This TCR beta chain was observed in a study of blood T cell repertoires in COVID-19. The wider study: Sources were T cells, B-cell-depleted T cells, or PBMCs; the material itself was cDNA or gDNA.

Assay used: immunoSEQ multiplex PCR; TCRdb lists only in-frame clones, some missing. The repertoire consists of hundreds of thousands of clones, with approximately 83% occurring once and the leading ten covering around a tenth. This TCR was recovered from a woman between 50 and 59 years old who had recovered from COVID-19. Source material: peripheral blood.

The CDR3 spells CASSQVERGTASYGYTF. The DNA for the CDR3 is TGTGCCAGCAGCCAAGTCGAGAGGGGGACGGCCTCCTATGGCTACACCTTC. This sequence joins TRBV4-2 and TRBJ1-2; a weak D match, TRBD1 (6 bases). Trimming left V 1 base short and J 4 bases short, with 19 bases between. This CDR3 is built from 17 residues. Germline V gene sequence: CDR1 LGHNA, CDR2 YNFKEQ.